The 6 T cell receptor beta chains given below trace back to one sample, sequenced in a study of T-cell memory formation after mild COVID-19. TCRdb re-derived calls from the 5' RACE reads in MiXCR, one entry per CDR3 protein. In the table there are 250,000 to 350,000 distinct CDR3 sequences, 19% of which are singletons. Specimen: PBMCs or a T cell subset sorted from them (not recorded which). The receptors come from a man younger than 35 who had mild COVID-19 (a few samples of this study predate the infection). Cell type and time point are not known.

The chain recombines TRBV12-3 or TRBV12-4 with TRBJ2-1; 9 bases fit TRBD2. This CDR3 spans 16 amino acids. With V trimmed by 1 base and J by 4 bases, 5 bases remained unmatched. In nucleotides, the CDR3 is TGTGCCAGCAGTTTAGAGGCGCGGGGGGGTTACAATGAGCAGTTCTTC. Residues: CASSLEARGGYNEQFF.

The gene calls are TRBV18 and TRBJ1-1; D not resolved. Trimming took off 5 bases at V and 1 base at J, with 11 bases between the two ends. The CDR3 runs to 14 residues. From germline, CDR1 is KGHSH and CDR2 LQKENI. The CDR3 here is CASSTLGPNTEAFF. The DNA of the CDR3 is TGTGCCAGCTCAACCCTCGGGCCGAACACTGAAGCTTTCTTT.

The rearrangement uses TRBV7-3 and TRBJ1-2; 9 bases agree with TRBD1. The CDR3 loop spans 16 amino acids. Trimming cost V 2 bases and J 6 bases; bases outside gene matches: 10. Looked up from germline, CDR1 is SGHTA and CDR2 is FQGTGA. CDR3 in DNA: TGTGCCAGCAGCTTATCCGGGACAGGGTTAAAAAATGGCTACACCTTC. It codes for CASSLSGTGLKNGYTF.

This clonotype has just a few counts. J is TRBJ2-5 and V is TRBV19, with TRBD2 matching over 7 bases. The germline CDR1 and CDR2 sequences are LNHDA and SQIVND (reference sequence). V gave up 4 bases and J gave up 0 bases; unmatched junction bases: 8. CDR3 length equals 16 residues. CDR3: CASSTLRSGNQETQYF. The CDR3 coding sequence is TGTGCCAGTAGTACCCTTCGAAGCGGGAACCAAGAGACCCAGTACTTC.

This clonotype showed up just a few times. The genes are TRBV4-1 and TRBJ1-5; perhaps TRBD1 as D (6 bases). Trimming cost V 2 bases and J 9 bases, with 17 bases left between them. Per the germline V gene, CDR1 is MGHRA and CDR2 is YSYEKL. This CDR3 is 15 amino acids long. The CDR3 sequence: CASSQSGVGDWPQHF. The DNA of the CDR3 is TGCGCCAGCAGCCAATCAGGGGTGGGGGATTGGCCCCAGCATTTT.

The chain uses TRBV7-2 and TRBJ1-6, with D possibly matching TRBD1 (5 bases). The CDR3 is made up of 17 amino acids. Trimming removed 2 bases at V and 8 bases at J, with 19 bases between. Germline values: CDR1 SGHTA, CDR2 FQGNSA. Written as DNA, the CDR3 is TGTGCCAGCAGCTTAAGCAGCCCGGGGCCCGGGGATTCACCCCTCCACTTT. Its protein is CASSLSSPGPGDSPLHF. The full variable domain, its missing parts supplied by reference TRBV7-2 and TRBJ1-6, is GAGVSQSPSNKVTEKGKDVELRCDPISGHTALYWYRQSLGQGLEFLIYFQGNSAPDKSGLPSDRFSAERTGGSVSTLTIQRTQQEDSAVYLCASSLSSPGPGDSPLHFGNGTRLTVT.